The 12 T cell receptor beta chains below all came from one sample that was sequenced in a study of regulatory T cells in long-lasting Graves disease. The TCR beta library used iRepertoire HTBI primers with Arm-PCR amplification of CDR3. Each CDR3 protein is one row after TCRdb ran MiXCR on the multiplex PCR reads. Of hundreds of thousands of distinct CDR3 sequences listed, approximately 22% are singletons. As for time point: persistent/refractory GD, antithyroid drugs over 5 years with positive TRAb. Extracted PBMC RNA gave rise to the TCR library. Source: peripheral blood mononuclear cells (PBMCs), taken when the disease was refractory, from a patient treated with antithyroid drugs. The receptor set was obtained from a female donor with Graves disease.

Ten or more counts support this clonotype. A read error may account for a junction end that differs from germline. V gene TRBV6-1 combines with J gene TRBJ2-7; 7 bases agree with TRBD2. The germline CDR1 and CDR2 sequences are MNHNS and SASEGT. This CDR3 contains 18 residues. The DNA for the CDR3 is TGCGCCAGCAGTGAGACCGTGACTGCTAGCGGCCTCTCCTACGAGCAGTACTTC. It is translated as CASSETVTASGLSYEQYF.

This clonotype was recorded a few times. J is TRBJ2-7 and V is TRBV10-3, with 9 bases lining up with TRBD2. Germline V lookup: CDR1 ENHRY, CDR2 SYGVKD. Losses at the gene ends were 6 bases for V and 0 bases for J; bases not matched to a gene: 3. The CDR3 runs 14 residues. In DNA, the CDR3 is TGTGCCATCAGGACTAGCGGCCTCTCCTACGAGCAGTACTTC. The encoded protein is CAIRTSGLSYEQYF.

This clonotype was recorded many times. V and J are TRBV28 and TRBJ1-2, with 8 bases matching TRBD1. The germline CDR1 and CDR2 sequences are MDHEN and SYDVKM. The V gene end was trimmed by 6 bases and the J gene end by 6 bases; junction bases not matched to a gene: 9. The CDR3 covers 14 residues. CDR3 coding DNA: TGTGCCAGCAGGAAAGCAGGGGGCGGAAATGGCTACACCTTC. Its protein product is CASRKAGGGNGYTF.

The gene calls are TRBV7-9 and TRBJ1-4; TRBD1 matches at 11 bases. The germline CDR1 and CDR2 sequences are SEHNR and FQNEAQ (reference sequence). This CDR3 is 16 amino acids long. The ends lost 5 bases at V and 6 bases at J; junction bases unmatched: 8. The CDR3 spells CASSTPDRGPYEKLFF. DNA for the CDR3: TGTGCCAGCAGCACGCCGGACAGGGGGCCTTATGAAAAACTGTTTTTT.

The V call is TRBV28, the J call TRBJ1-2; D gene uncertain. Germline V gene lookup returns CDR1 MDHEN and CDR2 SYDVKM. The V end was cut by 2 bases, the J end by 4 bases, with 17 bases between. There are 16 residues in the CDR3. CDR3 residues: CASSLDLRGEGYGYTF. DNA for the CDR3: TGTGCCAGCAGTTTAGATTTGCGCGGGGAGGGCTATGGCTACACCTTC.

At least ten counts were recorded for this clonotype. The V and J genes are TRBV11-2 and TRBJ1-1, with a tentative D call TRBD1 (5 bases). There are 15 residues in the CDR3. Germline V gives CDR1 SGHAT, CDR2 FQNNGV. The V and J ends lost 4 bases and 2 bases respectively, with 14 bases between them. In DNA form, the CDR3 reads TGTGCCAGCAGCTACCAGGGTAGCCGCAACACTGAAGCTTTCTTT. It encodes CASSYQGSRNTEAFF.

This clonotype was detected only a few times. This rearrangement joins TRBV3-1 to TRBJ2-1; D is unclear. The better agreement between TRBJ2-5 and the DNA end casts doubt on the J call. The CDR3 totals 14 residues. Germline V gene sequence: CDR1 LGHDT, CDR2 YNNKEL (reference sequence). CDR3 nucleotides: TGTGCCAGCAGCCAAGAGACAAGAGTGGAGACCCAGTACTTC. This encodes CASSQETRVETQYF.

The chain is built from TRBV6-1 and TRBJ1-3, with D possibly being TRBD1 (5 bases). Germline V gene data show CDR1 as MNHNS and CDR2 as SASEGT. V was clipped by 6 bases and J by 8 bases, with 20 bases between them. The CDR3 runs 15 residues. The CDR3 DNA is TGTGCCAGCAGCGTAGGGGACGGAGGATGGGACACCATATATTTT. Its protein is CASSVGDGGWDTIYF.

This clonotype has ten or more counts. For the CDR3, the DNA is TGCAGTGCTAGAGAGGGGGGCCGGACTGAAGCTTTCTTT. Translated: CSAREGGRTEAFF. The rearrangement uses TRBV20-1 and TRBJ1-1; possible D gene TRBD1, 6 bases. Trimming stripped 0 bases from V and 5 bases from J, with 10 bases between. CDR3 size: 13 residues. CDR1 and CDR2 from the germline V gene are DFQATT and SNEGSKA (reference sequence).

This clonotype was counted ten times or more. This rearrangement joins TRBV2 to TRBJ2-5, with unresolved D. This CDR3 is built from 14 residues. The V gene's germline CDR1 is SNHLY and CDR2 FYNNEI. Trimming pared 4 bases from V and 2 bases from J, leaving 11 bases between. This CDR3 reads CASSVMTEQETQYF. Here the CDR3 DNA reads TGTGCCAGCAGTGTTATGACCGAACAAGAGACCCAGTACTTC.

Only a few counts were recorded for this clonotype. The J gene is TRBJ2-7, the V gene TRBV7-2, with 12 bases matching TRBD2. Germline V lookup: CDR1 SGHTA, CDR2 FQGNSA. This CDR3 contains 14 residues. Unmatched junction bases numbered 3, after V lost 4 bases and J lost 5 bases. The chain's CDR3 is CASSSLAGGNEQYF. CDR3 nucleotides: TGTGCCAGCAGCTCCCTAGCGGGAGGGAACGAGCAGTACTTC.

This clonotype appeared many times. This rearrangement joins TRBV2 to TRBJ2-7, with a weak D call TRBD2 (5 bases). V was cut by 6 bases and J by 4 bases, with 16 bases left in between. This CDR3 region has 14 residues. Germline V CDR1 and CDR2: SNHLY, FYNNEI. CDR3 loop: CASRTIRGGYEQYF. In DNA form, the CDR3 reads TGTGCCAGCAGGACTATTCGGGGTGGGTACGAGCAGTACTTC. The full variable domain, with the rest looked up from reference TRBV2 and TRBJ2-7, is EPEVTQTPSHQVTQMGQEVILRCVPISNHLYFYWYRQILGQKVEFLVSFYNNEISEKSEIFDDQFSVERPDGSNFTLKIRSTKLEDSAMYFCASRTIRGGYEQYFGPGTRLTVT.